A selection of T cell receptor beta chains follows, all from one sample in a study of immune evolution from preneoplasia to lung adenocarcinoma. Here immunoSEQ multiplex PCR was the method, and the copy in TCRdb shows in-frame clones only, minus some. The sample has roughly 5,000 clones, roughly 75% seen once. Sequenced sample: FFPE minimally invasive lung adenocarcinoma tissue. The receptors were sampled from a person aged 60-80 years with lung adenocarcinoma. Each CDR3 is given with its conserved first and last residue. The D gene is left open where the match is weak. The listing skips clone size in some rows; elsewhere it reads once, few, many or a size class.

>NA|TRBJ1-1|NA|TRBV20-1
CSAIKEQAFF
TGCAGTGCTATAAAGGAACAAGCTTTCTTT
>NA|TRBJ2-3|NA|TRBV18
CASSPPEGAGDTQYF
TGTGCCAGCTCACCACCGGAGGGGGCCGGAGATACGCAGTATTTT
>TRBD1|TRBJ1-2|few|TRBV30
CAWSLQGVGYTF
TGTGCCTGGAGCCTACAGGGGGTTGGCTACACCTTC
>TRBD1|TRBJ1-2|NA|TRBV2
CASTPNRGSYGYTF
TGTGCCAGCACCCCCAACAGGGGAAGCTATGGCTACACCTTC
>TRBD1|TRBJ2-5|NA|TRBV5-1
CASSLAGTGGWETQYF
TGCGCCAGCAGCTTAGCCGGGACAGGGGGCTGGGAGACCCAGTACTTC
>NA|TRBJ1-2|once|TRBV29-1
CSVEIDRDYGYTF
TGCAGCGTCGAGATTGACAGAGACTATGGCTACACCTTC
>NA|TRBJ1-3|NA|TRBV6-5
CASSLDGSGNTIYF
TGTGCCAGCAGTTTGGACGGATCTGGAAACACCATATATTTT
>NA|TRBJ2-7|few|TRBV29-1
CSVEAGVGTPQYF
TGCAGCGTTGAAGCGGGTGTAGGGACTCCACAGTACTTC
>TRBD1|TRBJ1-5|NA|TRBV30
CACGTGGIQHF
TGTGCCTGTGGGACAGGGGGCATCCAGCATTTT
>NA|TRBJ2-6|NA|TRBV2
CASSDVQTGANVLTF
TGTGCCAGCAGTGACGTGCAGACTGGGGCCAACGTTCTGACTTTC
>NA|TRBJ1-2|NA|TRBV6-5
CASSGQGGPNYGYTF
TGTGCCAGCAGTGGACAAGGGGGGCCTAACTATGGCTACACCTTC
>TRBD1|TRBJ2-2|NA|TRBV2
CASSPQGAIGELFF
TGTGCCAGCAGTCCACAGGGGGCGATCGGGGAGCTGTTTTTT
>TRBD2|TRBJ2-7|few|TRBV29-1
CSVEGGQGTSGRPEQYF
TGCAGCGTTGAAGGTGGACAGGGGACTAGCGGGAGGCCCGAGCAGTACTTC
>NA|TRBJ1-4|NA|TRBV7-9
CASSSGAAANEKLFF
TGTGCCAGCAGCTCTGGGGCGGCGGCTAATGAAAAACTGTTTTTT
>NA|TRBJ2-2|NA|TRBV11-1
CASSLSPGELFF
TGTGCCAGCAGCTTAAGTCCCGGGGAGCTGTTTTTT
>NA|TRBJ1-1|NA|TRBV2
CASRSQGQIPEAFF
TGTGCCAGCAGGAGCCAGGGGCAAATCCCTGAAGCTTTCTTT
>NA|TRBJ2-3|NA|TRBV9
CASSVATEGTGTDTQYF
TGTGCCAGCAGCGTAGCTACGGAGGGGACCGGCACAGATACGCAGTATTTT
>NA|TRBJ1-3|NA|TRBV9
CASSVAGTHLGNTIYF
TGTGCCAGCAGCGTAGCGGGGACTCATCTAGGAAACACCATATATTTT
>TRBD1|TRBJ2-7|NA|TRBV6-1
CASSMGQVYEQYF
TGTGCCAGCAGTATGGGACAGGTGTACGAGCAGTACTTC
>NA|TRBJ2-4|NA|TRBV9
CPVGHQIAKNIQYF
TGTCCAGTGGGACACCAAATAGCCAAAAACATTCAGTACTTC
>NA|TRBJ2-2|NA|TRBV19
CASSFGYTGELFF
TGTGCCAGTAGTTTTGGGTACACCGGGGAGCTGTTTTTT
>NA|TRBJ1-1|NA|TRBV6-4
CASSEKENTEAFF
TGTGCCAGCAGTGAAAAGGAGAACACTGAAGCTTTCTTT
>NA|TRBJ1-1|NA|TRBV7-9
CASSSPAGGNTEAFF
TGTGCCAGCAGCTCCCCGGCCGGGGGTAACACTGAAGCTTTCTTT
>NA|TRBJ1-2|NA|TRBV5-6
CASSLIGTEGNYGYTF
TGTGCCAGCAGCTTGATTGGAACGGAAGGCAACTATGGCTACACCTTC
>NA|TRBJ1-2|once|TRBV19
CASSEDNYGYTF
TGTGCCAGTAGTGAGGACAATTATGGCTACACCTTC
>TRBD2|TRBJ2-5|NA|TRBV29-1
CSTQLASGNQETQYF
TGCAGCACACAGCTGGCTAGCGGAAACCAAGAGACCCAGTACTTC
>NA|TRBJ2-1|few|TRBV9
CASSDRDWIYNEQFF
TGTGCCAGCAGCGACCGGGACTGGATCTACAATGAGCAGTTCTTC
>NA|TRBJ2-1|NA|TRBV11-2
CASSFSSSYNEQFF
TGTGCCAGCAGCTTCTCGAGCTCCTACAATGAGCAGTTCTTC
>TRBD2|TRBJ2-2|NA|TRBV5-8
CASSGQAGARTGELFF
TGTGCCAGCAGCGGGCAGGCGGGAGCAAGGACCGGGGAGCTGTTTTTT
>NA|TRBJ2-1|few|TRBV9
CASSVGGRDSYNEQFF
TGTGCCAGCAGCGTAGGAGGGCGGGACTCCTACAATGAGCAGTTCTTC
>NA|TRBJ1-4|NA|TRBV9
CASSVGGGLNEKLFF
TGTGCCAGCAGCGTAGGAGGGGGGTTGAATGAAAAACTGTTTTTT
>TRBD1|TRBJ1-1|NA|TRBV28
CASRETRGLGRRNTEAFF
TGTGCCAGCAGGGAGACCAGGGGGCTGGGACGAAGGAACACTGAAGCTTTCTTT